This is a list of T cell receptor beta chains from one sample in a study of T cells in Graves' hyperthyroidism and ophthalmopathy. One entry per CDR3 protein results from TCRdb running MiXCR on the multiplex PCR reads. In the table there are 500,000 to 650,000 distinct CDR3 sequences, around 43% of which are singletons. The sample comprised peripheral blood or thyroid tissue (not recorded which). These receptors all stem from an adult woman with Graves' disease, either hyperthyroidism or ophthalmopathy (not recorded which). CDR3s leave out the opening cysteine and the closing phenylalanine or tryptophan. Fields, in order: V gene, D gene, CDR3 protein. D genes are given only for firm matches.

>TRBV10-3|TRBD1
AISESGTGGNYGYT
>TRBV7-3|NA
ASSFLGGQGGYT
>TRBV12-3/TRBV12-4|NA
ASSPDQANYGYT
>TRBV10-3|TRBD1
AIGGRQPQH
>TRBV2|NA
ASTLDRYEQY
>TRBV2|NA
ASRVSQPQH
>TRBV20-1|NA
SARKTSSYEQY
>TRBV19|TRBD1
ASSIATGGRVEQF
>TRBV7-2|NA
ASSPRYNQPQH
>TRBV20-1|NA
SARAAVGSPLH
>TRBV20-1|NA
SAAKPRDTPGTQY
>TRBV27|TRBD1
ASSTPDRVPTEAF
>TRBV10-3|NA
AIKTTTYEQY
>TRBV29-1|NA
SVESPTAYEQY
>TRBV5-8|NA
ASSSLGDNQPQH
>TRBV7-2|NA
ASSLAVNSPLH
>TRBV7-9|TRBD2
ASSPHPGLDYEQY
>TRBV10-3|NA
AIRRGIGTEAF
>TRBV7-9|TRBD1
ASSLQGATEAF
>TRBV29-1|NA
SGGQLGDTEAF
>TRBV9|TRBD1
ASSVRGTGLEKLF
>TRBV7-6|TRBD2
ASSGTSGSKYTGELF
>TRBV20-1|NA
SAPRSGYEAF
>TRBV15|NA
ATSRERDINQPQH
>TRBV20-1|TRBD1
SARGDRDLYEQY
>TRBV9|NA
ASSLGDTQY
>TRBV18|NA
ASSPEGLGYT
>TRBV7-9|NA
ASSHPTSRMRDEQY
>TRBV28|NA
ASSWVGTNTEAF
>TRBV7-2|NA
ASSLFRTGENSPLH
>TRBV7-2|TRBD2
ASSFSPGLAGVETQY
>TRBV2|NA
ASSGMGAINQPQH
>TRBV6-6|TRBD1
ASRDRGYSYEQY
>TRBV2|NA
ASSVTGSGANVLT
>TRBV6-6|NA
ASSYRSRGQETQY
>TRBV28|TRBD1
ASSNRQGEGETQY
>TRBV7-6|TRBD2
ASSLETSGIYEQY
>TRBV7-9|TRBD1
ASSLRQGAFTGELF
>TRBV20-1|TRBD2
SASTTGGGLIHEQY
>TRBV11-2|TRBD2
ASSTGTSGYEQY
>TRBV14|NA
ASSRDGSYEQY
>TRBV24-1|TRBD1
ASSYGPTGGEETQY
>TRBV7-9|NA
ASSLSRTVWGEKLF
>TRBV7-9|NA
ASSLGLSNTIY
>TRBV15|TRBD2
ATSRAKGLAGAGGELF
>TRBV29-1|TRBD1
SVRGTVAEKLF
>TRBV5-8|TRBD1
ASSTGTGINQPQH
>TRBV7-9|TRBD2
ASSSSSGPEETQY
>TRBV2|TRBD2
ASQVAGGFTGELF
>TRBV7-3|TRBD1
ASSLTGPLNTEA
>TRBV10-3|TRBD2
ASVRTSGGETQY
>TRBV7-8|TRBD1
ASSLTDRGAYEQY
>TRBV9|NA
ASSPLLVGNTEAF
>TRBV7-2|NA
ASSQKNTEAF
>TRBV24-1|NA
ATSDSGGGEEPQH
>TRBV6-1|TRBD1
ASSLGTDFNNSPLH